This T cell receptor beta chain was captured in a study of cytomegalovirus exposure and HLA in healthy donors. Primers for the PCR totalled 60 Vbeta and 13 Jbeta. Using immunoSEQ multiplex PCR, the repertoire was profiled, and TCRdb retains in-frame clones only, with some absent. In the table there are hundreds of thousands of clones, more than 60% of which are singletons. Germline V gene sequence: CDR1 GTSNPN, CDR2 SVGIG (reference sequence). The CDR3 loop spans 14 amino acids. Unmatched junction bases numbered 6, after V lost 4 bases and J lost 5 bases. The specimen sequenced was PBMCs. The V call is TRBV30, the J call TRBJ2-5; TRBD1 matches 11 bases. This clonotype was obtained from a girl aged 2 to 9 in good health and CMV-seronegative. Here the CDR3 DNA reads TGTGCCTGGATGGGACAGGGGGGAACGGAGACCCAGTACTTC. It is translated as CAWMGQGGTETQYF.